The sequence of this T cell receptor (beta chain) was determined in a study of blood T cells in healthy people across ages. About the research overall: Researchers report that template switching captured about one barcoded beta molecule per two T cells.

The CDR3 covers 13 residues. Germline values: CDR1 LNHNV, CDR2 YYDKDF (reference sequence). Alongside a J-beta primer mix, a sample-barcoded 5' primer served in a second PCR lasting about 7 to 11 cycles. The template-switch adaptor, which had 12 random nucleotides, put a tag on each cDNA molecule. TCRdb re-analysed the 5' RACE reads in MiXCR, keeping a single row per CDR3 protein. The data contain fewer than 750,000 distinct CDR3 sequences, 52% of them singletons. This chain connects TRBV15 to TRBJ2-5; possible D gene TRBD2, 5 bases. The J call is doubtful: the DNA matches TRBJ2-7 better. Sequencing used blood. This clonotype originated in a woman aged 80 or over in good health. The DNA of the CDR3 is TGTGCCACCAGCAGAGATATACGGGGCGAGCAGTACTTC. Its translation: CATSRDIRGEQYF.